These 20 T cell receptor beta chains were sequenced from one sample in a study of neurological immune-mediated disorders. One entry per CDR3 protein, called by TCRdb with MiXCR from the 5' RACE reads. Here the sample spans 55,000 to 70,000 distinct CDR3 sequences, over 9.5% being singletons. The sequencing sample was made of PBMCs. Receptors were obtained from a man aged 55 to 69 in good health.

This clonotype was seen many times. The CDR3 sequence: CASSPRTSDGYTF. CDR3 DNA: TGTGCCAGCTCACCAAGGACGAGCGATGGCTACACCTTC. The V call is TRBV18, the J call TRBJ1-2; D gene ambiguous. V was shortened by 2 bases and J by 6 bases, with 10 bases between the two germline ends. Germline V gene sequence: CDR1 KGHSH, CDR2 LQKENI. The CDR3 totals 13 residues.

This clonotype was detected ten times or more. The rearrangement joins TRBV10-1 to TRBJ1-1; D possibly corresponds to TRBD1 (5 bases). The V gene's germline CDR1 is WNHNN and CDR2 SYGVQD (reference sequence). The CDR3 runs 14 residues. V lost 1 base and J lost 4, with 10 bases in between. Here the CDR3 reads CASSEYRGSTEAFF. The CDR3, as DNA: TGCGCCAGCAGTGAGTATCGGGGGAGCACTGAAGCTTTCTTT.

Many counts were recorded for this clonotype. The V gene is TRBV7-9, the J gene TRBJ2-7; D is tentatively TRBD1 or TRBD2 (6 bases each). V lost 1 base to trimming and J lost 4 bases, with 17 bases between them. Germline values: CDR1 SEHNR, CDR2 FQNEAQ (reference sequence). The CDR3 loop spans 16 amino acids. CDR3 sequence reads: CASSLGVSGQPYEQYF. For the CDR3, the DNA is TGTGCCAGCAGCTTAGGAGTTAGCGGACAGCCTTACGAGCAGTACTTC. The full variable domain, in which reference TRBV7-9 and TRBJ2-7 provide the parts outside the CDR3, is DTGVSQNPRHKITKRGQNVTFRCDPISEHNRLYWYRQTLGQGPEFLTYFQNEAQLEKSRLLSDRFSAERPKGSFSTLEIQRTEQGDSAMYLCASSLGVSGQPYEQYFGPGTRLTVT.

The table lists this clonotype with many counts. V is TRBV3-1 and J is TRBJ2-3; D is possibly TRBD2 (5 bases). Trimming pared 2 bases from V and 5 bases from J, leaving 14 bases between. Germline V gene sequence: CDR1 LGHDT, CDR2 YNNKEL (reference sequence). CDR3 size: 15 residues. The CDR3 DNA sequence: TGTGCCAGCAGCCAAACCTCCGGGGTTCGAGATACGCAGTATTTT. Translating it yields CASSQTSGVRDTQYF.

This clonotype was seen at least ten times. The chain joins TRBV9 to TRBJ2-1; a possible D gene is TRBD1 (5 bases). V was pared by 3 bases and J by 0 bases, with 7 bases between. The germline V gene has CDR1 SGDLS and CDR2 YYNGEE. The CDR3 sequence is 14 residues long. This chain's CDR3 is CASSGTSSYNEQFF. CDR3 nucleotide sequence: TGTGCCAGCAGCGGGACAAGCTCCTACAATGAGCAGTTCTTC.

This clonotype was recorded many times. The chain links TRBV5-5 to TRBJ2-4, with D perhaps TRBD1 (7 bases). V shed 4 bases and J shed 0 bases, with 11 bases lying between them. The CDR3 is made up of 15 amino acids. Germline assignment: CDR1 SGHKS and CDR2 YYEKEE (reference sequence). The CDR3 loop is CASSPQGGAKNIQYF. The CDR3 region has the DNA TGTGCCAGCAGCCCTCAGGGGGGAGCCAAAAACATTCAGTACTTC.

This clonotype was observed many times. This CDR3 reads CASSPGGAGGPGEQFF. CDR3 nucleotides: TGCGCCAGCAGCCCCGGAGGGGCGGGGGGGCCGGGTGAGCAGTTCTTC. J is TRBJ2-1 and V is TRBV5-1, with 9 bases that match TRBD2. From germline, CDR1 is SGHRS and CDR2 YFSETQ. The CDR3 totals 16 residues. Trimming removed 4 bases from V and 9 bases from J; junction bases left unmatched: 14.

This clonotype was recorded many times. The chain couples TRBV20-1 to TRBJ2-7; D is undetermined. The V gene's germline CDR1 is DFQATT and CDR2 SNEGSKA (reference sequence). The length of the CDR3 is 14 residues. V dropped 2 bases and J dropped 0 bases, with 11 bases sitting between them. CDR3 bases: TGCAGTGCTAGAAAAGGCAGGAGCTCCTACGAGCAGTACTTC. It yields the protein CSARKGRSSYEQYF.

This clonotype was found many times. The chain couples TRBV7-2 to TRBJ1-1; the D gene is possibly TRBD1 (6 bases). Trimming took off 4 bases at V and 3 bases at J, with 12 bases between the two ends. The CDR3 is made up of 14 amino acids. Germline loops: CDR1 SGHTA, CDR2 FQGNSA. The CDR3 nucleotides are TGTGCCAGCAGCTCTGATGGGGGCTACACTGAAGCTTTCTTT. Translating gives CASSSDGGYTEAFF. The full variable domain, completed using reference TRBV7-2 and TRBJ1-1, is GAGVSQSPSNKVTEKGKDVELRCDPISGHTALYWYRQSLGQGLEFLIYFQGNSAPDKSGLPSDRFSAERTGGSVSTLTIQRTQQEDSAVYLCASSSDGGYTEAFFGQGTRLTVV.

This clonotype was seen more than once but under ten times. The rearrangement uses TRBV7-2 and TRBJ2-3; 7 bases map to TRBD1. V gave up 7 bases and J gave up 9 bases; unmatched junction bases: 16. The CDR3 has 15 amino acids. Germline-derived CDR1 and CDR2 are SGHTA and FQGNSA. The CDR3 is CASNTGAVQRATQYF. The CDR3 DNA reads as TGTGCCAGCAACACAGGGGCCGTCCAGCGTGCAACGCAGTATTTT.

In this sample, this clonotype turned up many times. The chain has TRBV5-1 and TRBJ2-7; D unclear. The germline gives CDR1 SGHRS, CDR2 YFSETQ. The CDR3 has 13 residues. With 4 bases removed from V and 6 bases from J, the gap between germline ends came to 14 bases. CDR3 DNA sequence: TGCGCCAGCAGCACCGCACAGACGGGCGAGCAGTACTTC. Translation gives CASSTAQTGEQYF.

Only a few counts were recorded for this clonotype. The genes are TRBV7-2 and TRBJ1-5; perhaps TRBD1 as D (6 bases). The CDR3 runs to 14 residues. V dropped 6 bases and J dropped 7 bases, with 16 bases sitting between them. Germline CDR1 reads SGHTA; CDR2 reads FQGNSA. The CDR3 coding sequence is TGTGCCAGCAGATATGGACAGTCGACCCAGCCCCAGCATTTT. Translating gives CASRYGQSTQPQHF.

Comments on this clonotype: One base away lies a much larger clone, so this may be a sequencing read error. This chain links TRBV5-5 with TRBJ2-7, with 10 bases matching TRBD1. This CDR3 has 17 residues. The germline CDR1 and CDR2 sequences are SGHKS and YYEKEE (reference sequence). The chain's CDR3 is CSSSPRTGTGATYEQYF. The CDR3, as DNA: TGTTCCAGCAGCCCAAGGACCGGGACAGGGGCGACCTACGAGCAGTACTTC.

This clonotype was recorded at least ten times. V and J are TRBV7-7 and TRBJ2-5, with 8 bases that match TRBD1. The V segment lost 5 bases and the J segment 7 bases; nucleotides outside the gene matches: 6. This CDR3 is 13 amino acids long. Germline lookup yields CDR1 SSHAT and CDR2 FNYEAQ (reference sequence). CDR3 protein: CASSMTGAPTQYF. The CDR3 bases are TGTGCCAGCAGCATGACAGGGGCCCCGACCCAGTACTTC.

This clonotype has ten or more counts. V is TRBV28 and J is TRBJ1-3, with D unresolved. V lost 6 bases and J 8 bases, leaving 17 bases between the germline ends. The CDR3 covers 14 residues. Germline lookup yields CDR1 MDHEN and CDR2 SYDVKM. In DNA, the CDR3 is TGTGCCAGCAGCTTAGGGCAACGGAGGGACACCATATATTTT. This codes for CASSLGQRRDTIYF.

This clonotype was seen ten or more times. The chain is built from TRBV24-1 and TRBJ2-1; D is ambiguous. The CDR3 extends over 12 amino acids. V lost 6 bases, J lost 6 bases, and 8 bases lay in between. Germline V CDR1 and CDR2: KGHDR, SFDVKD. CDR3 DNA: TGTGCCACCAGTTCCGGGCCCAATGAGCAGTTCTTC. This encodes CATSSGPNEQFF.

This clonotype has ten or more counts. The chain is built from TRBV28 and TRBJ2-7, with D hard to call. V lost 3 bases and J lost 6, with 15 bases in between. CDR3 length: 14 amino acids. The germline V gene encodes CDR1 MDHEN and CDR2 SYDVKM. The CDR3 DNA is TGTGCCAGCAGTTTGGGTATAACGGCAGGCGAGCAGTACTTC. Its protein is CASSLGITAGEQYF.

In this sample, this clonotype turned up a few times. The gene calls are TRBV20-1 and TRBJ1-1, with 8 nucleotides matching TRBD1. V shed 6 bases and J 1 base; nucleotides not matched to a gene: 10. CDR3 size: 15 residues. CDR1 and CDR2 from the germline V gene are DFQATT and SNEGSKA (reference sequence). The CDR3: CSAYIRTGPNTEAFF. As DNA, the CDR3 is TGCAGTGCCTATATTCGGACAGGGCCGAACACTGAAGCTTTCTTT.

This clonotype was counted many times. The chain carries TRBV11-1 and TRBJ1-1; D gene unclear. Trimming removed 3 bases at V and 1 base at J, with 6 bases between. CDR1 and CDR2 (germline): SGHAT, FQDESV (reference sequence). The CDR3 contains 13 residues. The CDR3: CASSFSGNTEAFF. CDR3 sequence (DNA): TGTGCCAGCAGCTTTTCAGGGAACACTGAAGCTTTCTTT.

The chain employs TRBV6-1 and TRBJ2-3; TRBD2 matches at 7 bases. CDR3 length: 13 residues. Trimming took 2 bases from V and 5 from J; bases not matched to a gene: 1. CDR1 is MNHNS, CDR2 SASEGT, per germline. Here the CDR3 DNA reads TGTGCCAGCAGTGAACAGCGGGGAGATACGCAGTATTTT. Translation gives CASSEQRGDTQYF.